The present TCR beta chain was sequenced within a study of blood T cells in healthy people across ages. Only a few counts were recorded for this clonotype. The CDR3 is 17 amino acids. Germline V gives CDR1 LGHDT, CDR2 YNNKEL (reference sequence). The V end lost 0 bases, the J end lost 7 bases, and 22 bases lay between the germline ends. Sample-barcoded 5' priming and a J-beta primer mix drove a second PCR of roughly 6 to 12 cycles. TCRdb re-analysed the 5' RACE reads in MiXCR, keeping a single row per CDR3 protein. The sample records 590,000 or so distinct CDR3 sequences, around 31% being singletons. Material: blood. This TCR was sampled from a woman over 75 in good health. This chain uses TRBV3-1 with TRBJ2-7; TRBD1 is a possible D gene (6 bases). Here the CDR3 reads CASSQDQGRQGSNEQYF. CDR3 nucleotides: TGTGCCAGCAGCCAAGATCAGGGGCGCCAGGGTTCAAATGAGCAGTACTTC.